The T cell receptor (beta chain) described here comes from a study of blood T cell repertoires in COVID-19. For the study at large: Acute and convalescent COVID-19 samples came from the United States, Italy and Spain.

In the study's own analysis: Estimated nucleated cell counts came from reference gene primer amplification. This table comes from immunoSEQ multiplex PCR, and its TCRdb copy is limited to in-frame clones, with some not included. V and J calls and clone size are copied from that table; D and trimming were computed from the DNA. The sample includes fewer than 350,000 clones, almost 90% of them seen just once. The V gene's germline CDR1 is LGHNT and CDR2 FRNRAP. The V gene end was trimmed by 7 bases and the J gene end by 4 bases; junction bases not matched to a gene: 13. The CDR3 covers 16 residues. The chain recombines TRBV12-5 with TRBJ1-5; 7 bases are shared with TRBD1. This sequence originates from a woman under 40 who had been exposed to COVID-19. Sequenced sample: PBMCs or T cells enriched from blood (not recorded which). This CDR3 reads CASADQNRGPNQPQHF. CDR3 in DNA: TGTGCTAGTGCGGACCAAAACAGGGGCCCAAATCAGCCCCAGCATTTT.